One TCR beta chain is described in this entry. Per the authors' pipeline: Estimated nucleated cell counts came from reference gene primer amplification. Clones were sequenced by immunoSEQ multiplex PCR, and TCRdb holds only the in-frame ones, with some missing. Clone size and V and J calls were adopted from that table, with D and trimming inferred from the DNA. The data show roughly 120,000 clones, around 80% seen once. V lost 4 bases, J lost 4 bases, and 7 bases stayed unmatched. CDR1 is SGHNT and CDR2 is YYREEE in the germline V gene (reference sequence). The CDR3 spans 14 residues. The data were taken from a study of blood T cell repertoires in COVID-19. Study details: Nucleic acid was either cDNA or gDNA, and it came from T cells, B-cell-depleted T cells, or PBMCs.

The sequence was collected from a man in his 70s with acute or convalescent COVID-19. Sequencing used peripheral blood. The J gene is TRBJ2-7, the V gene TRBV5-4; TRBD2 aligns across 8 bases. DNA for the CDR3: TGTGCCAGCAGCACGGGGGGGGAGGCATACGAGCAGTACTTC. Encoded protein: CASSTGGEAYEQYF.